This T cell receptor beta chain came from a study of blood T cells in healthy people across ages. Germline CDR1 PRHDT, CDR2 FYEKMQ (reference sequence). V lost 5 bases and J lost 7, with 12 bases in between. The CDR3 consists of 12 residues. This clonotype was recorded at least ten times. PCR was performed a second time for about 7 to 12 cycles using a sample-barcoded 5' primer and a J-beta primer mix. TCRdb used MiXCR to reprocess the 5' RACE reads, holding one entry per CDR3 protein. The sample includes 1.2 million to 1.5 million distinct CDR3 sequences, approximately 42% of them seen just once. The clonotype comes from a woman in her late teens or twenties in good health. V gene TRBV13 combines with J gene TRBJ2-7; D is possibly TRBD2 (5 bases). Sequencing was carried out using blood. The CDR3 DNA follows: TGTGCCAGCAGCCACGGACGGGGTGAGCAGTACTTC. Translating it yields CASSHGRGEQYF.